These 10 T cell receptor beta chains share one sample of origin, sequenced in a study of T cell responses to AZD1222 COVID-19 vaccine. Clones were sequenced by immunoSEQ multiplex PCR, and TCRdb holds only the in-frame ones, with some missing. The data show about 150,000 clones, with approximately 90% seen just once and under 5% held by the top ten. The sample in question was peripheral blood, obtained on day 0 of AZD1222 vaccination. The receptors were gathered from an adult in good health.

This rearrangement joins TRBV4-1 to TRBJ1-1; 8 bases map to TRBD1. Germline assignment: CDR1 MGHRA and CDR2 YSYEKL. This CDR3 has 18 amino acids. With 3 bases clipped from V and 4 bases from J, the junction kept 16 bases outside the gene matches. The CDR3 coding sequence is TGCGCCAGCAGCCAGACAGGGGCGGACATGGGAGCCGGCACTGAAGCTTTCTTT. Translating it yields CASSQTGADMGAGTEAFF.

This sequence joins TRBV10-2 and TRBJ1-2; tentative D call: TRBD1 (5 bases). The CDR3 runs to 13 residues. V gave up 7 bases and J gave up 3 bases, with 12 bases separating them. Germline values: CDR1 WSHSY, CDR2 SAAADI. CDR3 loop: CASISGMDYGYTF. As DNA, the CDR3 is TGCGCCAGCATATCAGGGATGGACTATGGCTACACCTTC.

The chain recombines TRBV30 with TRBJ1-6; TRBD1 is a possible D gene (6 bases). The CDR3 sequence is 15 residues long. The V and J ends lost 0 bases and 6 bases respectively, with 12 bases between them. Germline V gene data show CDR1 as GTSNPN and CDR2 as SVGIG (reference sequence). The CDR3 DNA follows: TGTGCCTGGAGTGTACCGGGGGGCACTAATTCACCCCTCCACTTT. It yields the protein CAWSVPGGTNSPLHF. The full variable domain, its missing parts supplied by reference TRBV30 and TRBJ1-6, is SQTIHQWPATLVQPVGSPLSLECTVEGTSNPNLYWYRQAAGRGLQLLFYSVGIGQISSEVPQNLSASRPQDRQFILSSKKLLLSDSGFYLCAWSVPGGTNSPLHFGNGTRLTVT.

V is TRBV3-1 (or the pseudogene TRBV3-2) and J is TRBJ2-6; TRBD1 aligns across 7 bases. The length of the CDR3 is 18 residues. The V segment lost 4 bases and the J segment 2 bases; nucleotides outside the gene matches: 11. Germline CDR1 is LGHDT and CDR2 is YNNKEL (reference sequence). The CDR3 coding sequence is TGTGCCAGCAGCCCCCGGGACAGTTACCTCGCTGGGGCCAACGTCCTGACTTTC. Its translation: CASSPRDSYLAGANVLTF.

The genes are TRBV2 and TRBJ1-1; D gene uncertain. CDR1 SNHLY and CDR2 FYNNEI come from the germline V gene. Trimming stripped 4 bases from V and 2 bases from J, with 11 bases between. This CDR3 comprises 14 residues. The CDR3 spells CASSGGRANTEAFF. Written as DNA, the CDR3 is TGTGCCAGCAGTGGTGGACGGGCAAACACTGAAGCTTTCTTT. Drawing the rest from reference TRBV2 and TRBJ1-1, the complete variable domain is EPEVTQTPSHQVTQMGQEVILRCVPISNHLYFYWYRQILGQKVEFLVSFYNNEISEKSEIFDDQFSVERPDGSNFTLKIRSTKLEDSAMYFCASSGGRANTEAFFGQGTRLTVV.

The gene calls are TRBV27 and TRBJ2-1, with 14 bases that match TRBD2. The CDR3 has 15 amino acids. Germline V CDR1 and CDR2: MNHEY, SMNVEV (reference sequence). V was pared by 5 bases and J by 8 bases, with 5 bases of the junction left unmatched. The CDR3 coding sequence is TGTGCCAGCAGTCCCGGACTAGCGGGAGGCGATGAGCAGTTCTTC. This codes for CASSPGLAGGDEQFF.

The chain has TRBV2 and TRBJ1-5, with TRBD1 matching 8 bases. Per germline, CDR1 SNHLY and CDR2 FYNNEI. The CDR3 is made up of 15 amino acids. The V gene end was trimmed by 2 bases and the J gene end by 8 bases; junction bases not matched to a gene: 8. The CDR3 bases are TGTGCCAGCAGTGAATTTCGACAGGGGCTCGAGCCCCAGCATTTT. It codes for CASSEFRQGLEPQHF.

The rearrangement links TRBV6-2 or TRBV6-3 to TRBJ1-5, with D unresolved. Trimming stripped 2 bases from V and 8 bases from J, with 7 bases between. Germline CDR1 MNHEY, CDR2 SVGEGT. This CDR3 has 12 amino acids. CDR3 sequence: CASSYPDEPQHF. The CDR3 DNA follows: TGTGCCAGCAGTTACCCGGATGAGCCCCAGCATTTT.

The chain carries TRBV7-6 and TRBJ1-1; D unresolved. The CDR3 has 13 residues. The V end lost 1 base, the J end lost 1 base, and 4 bases lay between the germline ends. Germline V gene lookup returns CDR1 SGHVS and CDR2 FNYEAQ. The CDR3 here is CASSLEKNTEAFF. CDR3 bases: TGTGCCAGCAGCTTAGAGAAGAACACTGAAGCTTTCTTT.

The J gene is TRBJ1-2, the V gene TRBV10-3; D is ambiguous. From germline, CDR1 is ENHRY and CDR2 SYGVKD. The length of the CDR3 is 13 residues. Trimming removed 8 bases at V and 4 bases at J, with 14 bases between. This chain's CDR3 is CAILGDSPYGYTF. DNA of the CDR3: TGTGCCATCTTGGGAGATAGCCCCTATGGCTACACCTTC.